This TCR beta chain was documented in a study of T cell repertoires in cytomegalovirus infection. The V gene's germline CDR1 is MNHEY and CDR2 SVGAGI. V lost 2 bases, J lost 7 bases, and 2 bases stayed unmatched. The CDR3 length is 15 residues. TCRdb re-analysed the reads in MiXCR, keeping a single row per CDR3 protein. The sample carries around 740,000 distinct CDR3 sequences, 35% to 45% recorded once. Sequencing was carried out using PBMCs. The chain is built from TRBV6-5 and TRBJ1-4; 12 bases are shared with TRBD1. The origin of this receptor is a human donor in good health (CMV status not recorded). Some clones in this sample may be carry-over from other donors' samples. The CDR3 here is CASSYGTGGGEKLFF. The CDR3 DNA follows: TGTGCCAGCAGTTACGGGACAGGGGGCGGTGAAAAACTGTTTTTT.